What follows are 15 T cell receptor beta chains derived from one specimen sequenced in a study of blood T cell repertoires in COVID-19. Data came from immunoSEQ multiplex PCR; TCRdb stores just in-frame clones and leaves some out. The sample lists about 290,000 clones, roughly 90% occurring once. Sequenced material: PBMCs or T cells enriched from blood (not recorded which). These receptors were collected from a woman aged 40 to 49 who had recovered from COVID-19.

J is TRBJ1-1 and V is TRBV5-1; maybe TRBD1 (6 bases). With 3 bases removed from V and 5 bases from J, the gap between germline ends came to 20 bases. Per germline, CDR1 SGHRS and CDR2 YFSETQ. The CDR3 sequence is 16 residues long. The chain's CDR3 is CASSSTYRVGVTEAFF. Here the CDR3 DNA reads TGCGCCAGCAGCTCTACCTACAGGGTTGGTGTAACTGAAGCTTTCTTT.

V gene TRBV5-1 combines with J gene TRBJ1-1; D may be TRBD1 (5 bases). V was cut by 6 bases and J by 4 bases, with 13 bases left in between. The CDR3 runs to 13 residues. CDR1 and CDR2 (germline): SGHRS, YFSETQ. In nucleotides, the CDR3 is TGCGCCAGCAAAGTGGTGGGGGGCACTGAAGCTTTCTTT. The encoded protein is CASKVVGGTEAFF.

The CDR3 sequence is CTSSPTSRGGGEKLFF. CDR3 in DNA: TGCACCAGCAGCCCCACGTCAAGGGGCGGGGGTGAAAAACTGTTTTTT. V usage is TRBV1 and J usage is TRBJ1-4. TRBV1 is flagged as a pseudogene. The CDR3 length is 16 residues.

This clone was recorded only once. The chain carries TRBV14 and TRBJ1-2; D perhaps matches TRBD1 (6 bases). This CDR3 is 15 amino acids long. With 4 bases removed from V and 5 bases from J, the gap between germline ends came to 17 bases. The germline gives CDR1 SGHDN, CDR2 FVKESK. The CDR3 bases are TGTGCCAGCAGCCCCGTACAGGGAAGTGGGTATGGCTACACCTTC. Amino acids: CASSPVQGSGYGYTF.

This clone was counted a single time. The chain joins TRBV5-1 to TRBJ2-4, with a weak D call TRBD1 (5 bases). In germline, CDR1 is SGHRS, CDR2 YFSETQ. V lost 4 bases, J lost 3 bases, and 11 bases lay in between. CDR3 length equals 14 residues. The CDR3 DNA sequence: TGCGCCAGCAGCCCGACAGCTGGCAAAAACATTCAGTACTTC. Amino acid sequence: CASSPTAGKNIQYF.

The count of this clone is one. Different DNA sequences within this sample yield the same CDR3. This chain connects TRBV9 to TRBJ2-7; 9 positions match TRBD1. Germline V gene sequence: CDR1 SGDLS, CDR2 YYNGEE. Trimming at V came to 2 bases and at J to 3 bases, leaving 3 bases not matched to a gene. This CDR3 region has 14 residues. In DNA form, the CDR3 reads TGTGCCAGCAGCGTTGAGGGACAGGGCTACGAGCAGTACTTC. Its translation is CASSVEGQGYEQYF.

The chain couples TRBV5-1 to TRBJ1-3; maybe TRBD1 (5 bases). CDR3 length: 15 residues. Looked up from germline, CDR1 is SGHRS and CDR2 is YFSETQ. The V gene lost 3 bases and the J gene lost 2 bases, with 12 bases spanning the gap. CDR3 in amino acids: CASSSMDMPGNTIYF. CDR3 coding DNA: TGCGCCAGCAGCTCCATGGACATGCCTGGAAACACCATATATTTT.

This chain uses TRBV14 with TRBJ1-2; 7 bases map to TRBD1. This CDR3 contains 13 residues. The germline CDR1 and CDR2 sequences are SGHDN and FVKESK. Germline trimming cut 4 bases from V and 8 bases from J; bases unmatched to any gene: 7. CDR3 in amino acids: CASSPQTGRGYTF. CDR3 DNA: TGTGCCAGCAGCCCACAGACAGGGCGCGGCTACACCTTC. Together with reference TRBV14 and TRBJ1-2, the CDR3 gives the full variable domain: EAGVTQFPSHSVIEKGQTVTLRCDPISGHDNLYWYRRVMGKEIKFLLHFVKESKQDESGMPNNRFLAERTGGTYSTLKVQPAELEDSGVYFCASSPQTGRGYTFGSGTRLTVV.

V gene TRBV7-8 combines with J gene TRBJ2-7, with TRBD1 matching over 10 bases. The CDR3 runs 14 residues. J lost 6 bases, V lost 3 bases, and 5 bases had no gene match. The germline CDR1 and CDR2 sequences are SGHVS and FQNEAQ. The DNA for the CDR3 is TGTGCCAGCAGCTTCGACAGGGGGCGCGGCGAGCAGTACTTC. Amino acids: CASSFDRGRGEQYF.

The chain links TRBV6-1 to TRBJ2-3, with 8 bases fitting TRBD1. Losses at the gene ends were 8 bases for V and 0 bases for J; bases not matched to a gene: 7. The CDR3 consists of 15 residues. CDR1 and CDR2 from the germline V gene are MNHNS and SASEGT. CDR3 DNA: TGTGCCAGCCACTGGGGGACAGGTAGCACAGATACGCAGTATTTT. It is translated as CASHWGTGSTDTQYF.

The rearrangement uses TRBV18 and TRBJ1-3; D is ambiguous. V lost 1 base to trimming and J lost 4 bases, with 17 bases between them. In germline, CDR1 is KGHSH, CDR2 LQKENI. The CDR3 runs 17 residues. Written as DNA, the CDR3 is TGTGCCAGCTCACCACACGGACTGTCGGCGGACGGAAACACCATATATTTT. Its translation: CASSPHGLSADGNTIYF.

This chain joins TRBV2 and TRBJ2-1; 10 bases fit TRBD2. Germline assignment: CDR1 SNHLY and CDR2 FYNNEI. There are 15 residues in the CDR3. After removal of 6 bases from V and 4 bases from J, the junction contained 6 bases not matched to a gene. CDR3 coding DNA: TGTGCCAGCAGAGGGGGACTAGCGTCTTACAATGAGCAGTTCTTC. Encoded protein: CASRGGLASYNEQFF. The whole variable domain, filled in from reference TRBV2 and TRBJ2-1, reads EPEVTQTPSHQVTQMGQEVILRCVPISNHLYFYWYRQILGQKVEFLVSFYNNEISEKSEIFDDQFSVERPDGSNFTLKIRSTKLEDSAMYFCASRGGLASYNEQFFGPGTRLTVL.

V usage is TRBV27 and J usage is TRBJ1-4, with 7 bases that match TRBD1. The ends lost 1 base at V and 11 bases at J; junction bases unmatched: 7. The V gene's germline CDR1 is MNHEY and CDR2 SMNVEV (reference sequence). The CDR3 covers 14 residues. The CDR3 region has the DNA TGTGCCAGCAGTTTATATCAGGGGGTGGGGAAACTGTTTTTT. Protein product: CASSLYQGVGKLFF.

The CDR3 DNA is TGTGCCAGCACCCACGCAGGGATTGGACAGGGGAACTATGGCTACACCTTC. Protein: CASTHAGIGQGNYGYTF. The chain recombines TRBV3-1 (or the pseudogene TRBV3-2) with TRBJ1-2; 9 nucleotides match TRBD1. V dropped 7 bases and J dropped 2; count of bases not matched to a gene: 14. The CDR3 spans 17 residues. CDR1 LGHDT and CDR2 YNNKEL come from the germline V gene (reference sequence).

For the CDR3, the DNA is TGTGCCAGCAGCCCGCGGCTCTCTGGAAACACCATATATTTT. Translating it yields CASSPRLSGNTIYF. The chain joins TRBV7-2 to TRBJ1-3; D is ambiguous. CDR1 and CDR2 from the germline V gene are SGHTA and FQGNSA. Trimming removed 5 bases from V and 0 bases from J, with 8 bases in between. CDR3 size: 14 residues.